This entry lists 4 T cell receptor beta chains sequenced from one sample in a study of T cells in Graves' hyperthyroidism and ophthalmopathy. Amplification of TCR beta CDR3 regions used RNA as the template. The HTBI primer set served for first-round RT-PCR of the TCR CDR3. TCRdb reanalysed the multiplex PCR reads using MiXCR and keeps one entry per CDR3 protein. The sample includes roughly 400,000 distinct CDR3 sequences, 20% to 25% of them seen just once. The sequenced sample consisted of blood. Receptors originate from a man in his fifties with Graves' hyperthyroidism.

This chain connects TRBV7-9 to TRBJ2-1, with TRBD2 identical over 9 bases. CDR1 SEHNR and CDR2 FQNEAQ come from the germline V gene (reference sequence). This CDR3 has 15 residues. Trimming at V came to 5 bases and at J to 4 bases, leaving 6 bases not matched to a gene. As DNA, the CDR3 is TGTGCCAGCAGCCCCCGACTAGCGGAGTACAATGAGCAGTTCTTC. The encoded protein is CASSPRLAEYNEQFF.

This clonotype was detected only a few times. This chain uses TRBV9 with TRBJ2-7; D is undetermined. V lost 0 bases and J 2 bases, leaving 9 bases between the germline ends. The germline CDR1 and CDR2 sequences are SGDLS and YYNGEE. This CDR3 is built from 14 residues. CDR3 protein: CASSVASETYEQYF. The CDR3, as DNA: TGTGCCAGCAGCGTAGCTTCCGAAACCTACGAGCAGTACTTC. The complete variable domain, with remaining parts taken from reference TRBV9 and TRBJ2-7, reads DSGVTQTPKHLITATGQRVTLRCSPRSGDLSVYWYQQSLDQGLQFLIQYYNGEERAKGNILERFSAQQFPDLHSELNLSSLELGDSALYFCASSVASETYEQYFGPGTRLTVT.

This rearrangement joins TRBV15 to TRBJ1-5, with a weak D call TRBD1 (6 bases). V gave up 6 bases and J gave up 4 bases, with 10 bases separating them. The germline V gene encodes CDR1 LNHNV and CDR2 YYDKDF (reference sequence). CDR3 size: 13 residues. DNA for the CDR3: TGTGCCACCAGTGGGCAGGGGAATCAGCCCCAGCATTTT. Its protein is CATSGQGNQPQHF.

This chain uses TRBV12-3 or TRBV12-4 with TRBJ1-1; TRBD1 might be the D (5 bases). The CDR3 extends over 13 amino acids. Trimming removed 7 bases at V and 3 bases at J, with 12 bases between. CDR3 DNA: TGTGCCAGCACCACGGGGGTAGACACTGAAGCTTTCTTT. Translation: CASTTGVDTEAFF.